This entry lists 14 T cell receptor beta chains sequenced from one sample in a study of shared clonotypes between healthy human individuals. Some clones are missing from TCRdb's copy, which holds only in-frame ones; the method was immunoSEQ multiplex PCR. Counted here are 800,000 to 950,000 clones, about 96% occurring once; the ten biggest clones make up around 0.21%. Naive-designated CD8 cells lacked CD45RO, were positively enriched for CCR7, and omitted terminally differentiated effector memory CD45RA+ cells. The sequencing input was naive CD8+ T cells sorted from blood. These TCRs come from a man younger than 40 in good health.

V is TRBV5-1 and J is TRBJ2-1, with 8 bases that match TRBD1. The germline V gene encodes CDR1 SGHRS and CDR2 YFSETQ. Losses at the gene ends were 3 bases for V and 5 bases for J; bases not matched to a gene: 4. This CDR3 spans 14 amino acids. The CDR3 sequence: CASSSGTGNNEQFF. The CDR3 DNA sequence: TGCGCCAGCAGCTCCGGGACAGGCAACAATGAGCAGTTCTTC.

This rearrangement joins TRBV7-9 to TRBJ1-5, with TRBD1 matching over 9 bases. Germline CDR1 reads SEHNR; CDR2 reads FQNEAQ (reference sequence). This CDR3 spans 16 amino acids. V lost 2 bases and J lost 6; bases outside the gene matches: 8. This chain's CDR3 is CASSLTGQGLTQPQHF. In DNA form, the CDR3 reads TGTGCCAGCAGCTTAACGGGACAGGGACTAACTCAGCCCCAGCATTTT.

The chain links TRBV28 to TRBJ2-7; perhaps D is TRBD1 or TRBD2 (7 bases each). Germline V gene sequence: CDR1 MDHEN, CDR2 SYDVKM. This CDR3 is built from 16 residues. V shed 5 bases and J shed 2 bases, with 19 bases lying between them. The CDR3 bases are TGTGCCAGCAGTGGCGCGGGGGACAGCACAACCTACGAGCAGTACTTC. Translated: CASSGAGDSTTYEQYF.

This CDR3 reads CASSESGRADYEQYF. CDR3 nucleotide sequence: TGCGCCAGCAGTGAGTCCGGGAGGGCCGACTACGAGCAGTACTTC. The V call is TRBV10-2, the J call TRBJ2-7; TRBD2 aligns across 8 bases. This CDR3 has 15 amino acids. V trimming: 0 bases; J trimming: 3 bases; junction bases outside the gene matches: 4. The germline V gene has CDR1 WSHSY and CDR2 SAAADI.

The V and J genes are TRBV10-3 and TRBJ2-7, with D possibly being TRBD1 (7 bases). The CDR3 has 15 amino acids. Germline CDR1 reads ENHRY; CDR2 reads SYGVKD. With 4 bases removed from V and 0 bases from J, the gap between germline ends came to 13 bases. Here the CDR3 DNA reads TGTGCCATCAGTGGACCAGGGGGAGGCTCCTACGAGCAGTACTTC. This translates into CAISGPGGGSYEQYF.

CDR3 in amino acids: CASSLDVAYEQYF. As DNA, the CDR3 is TGTGCCAGCAGTTTAGACGTCGCCTACGAGCAGTACTTC. This rearrangement joins TRBV27 to TRBJ2-7; D call uncertain. CDR1 and CDR2 from the germline V gene are MNHEY and SMNVEV (reference sequence). V was shortened by 2 bases and J by 2 bases, with 7 bases between the two germline ends. The CDR3 is 13 residues long.

This chain links TRBV25-1 with TRBJ2-1, with 9 nucleotides matching TRBD2. Trimming removed 3 bases from V and 0 bases from J; junction bases left unmatched: 3. CDR1 is MGHDK, CDR2 SYGVNS, per germline. CDR3 size: 16 residues. The CDR3 sequence: CASSELAGFSYNEQFF. The CDR3 DNA reads TGTGCCAGCAGTGAGCTAGCGGGGTTCTCCTACAATGAGCAGTTCTTC.

This chain links TRBV2 with TRBJ1-2; D is ambiguous. The CDR3 runs to 10 residues. Germline assignment: CDR1 SNHLY and CDR2 FYNNEI. The V end lost 6 bases, the J end lost 5 bases, and 4 bases lay between the germline ends. The DNA of the CDR3 is TGTGCCAGCAGCCCATATGGCTACACCTTC. It translates to CASSPYGYTF.

This chain connects TRBV29-1 to TRBJ1-3, with D unresolved. The V gene's germline CDR1 is SQVTM and CDR2 ANQGSEA. The CDR3 extends over 12 amino acids. V lost 5 bases and J 7 bases, leaving 12 bases between the germline ends. The CDR3 DNA sequence: TGCAGCGTTCTGGACGGAATGAACACCATATATTTT. Amino acid sequence: CSVLDGMNTIYF. Filled out from reference TRBV29-1 and TRBJ1-3, the complete variable domain reads SAVISQKPSRDICQRGTSLTIQCQVDSQVTMMFWYRQQPGQSLTLIATANQGSEATYESGFVIDKFPISRPNLTFSTLTVSNMSPEDSSIYLCSVLDGMNTIYFGEGSWLTVV.

CDR3 amino acids: CASSESKGFEQPQHF. DNA for the CDR3: TGCGCCAGCAGTGAGTCGAAAGGCTTTGAGCAGCCCCAGCATTTT. This sequence joins TRBV10-2 and TRBJ1-5; no firm D call. The CDR3 length is 15 residues. In germline, CDR1 is WSHSY, CDR2 SAAADI. Trimming pared 0 bases from V and 7 bases from J, leaving 13 bases between.

This chain links TRBV13 with TRBJ2-7; the D gene is possibly TRBD2 (7 bases). The germline CDR1 and CDR2 sequences are PRHDT and FYEKMQ (reference sequence). The CDR3 covers 12 residues. Trimming pared 6 bases from V and 7 bases from J, leaving 13 bases between. Written as DNA, the CDR3 is TGTGCCAGCAGACAGGGACTACGAGAGCAGTACTTC. Protein product: CASRQGLREQYF.

The gene calls are TRBV2 and TRBJ1-5; D perhaps matches TRBD1 (6 bases). Trimming shortened V by 8 bases and J by 4 bases, and 9 bases separated the two germline ends. CDR1 is SNHLY, CDR2 FYNNEI, per germline. CDR3 length equals 12 residues. The CDR3 sequence: CASGGLNQPQHF. Written as DNA, the CDR3 is TGTGCCAGCGGGGGGCTGAATCAGCCCCAGCATTTT.

J is TRBJ1-1 and V is TRBV21-1; TRBD1 is taken as the D call from the table, unchecked against the DNA. TRBV21-1 is termed a pseudogene. The CDR3 spans 16 residues. The CDR3 reads CASSQNMTGGGTEAFF. CDR3 coding DNA: TGTGCCAGCAGCCAAAATATGACAGGGGGCGGAACTGAAGCTTTCTTT.

The gene calls are TRBV6-5 and TRBJ2-1; 9 nucleotides align to TRBD2. With V trimmed by 3 bases and J by 7 bases, 7 bases remained unmatched. CDR1 is MNHEY and CDR2 is SVGAGI in the germline V gene. This CDR3 has 15 amino acids. The CDR3 DNA reads as TGTGCCAGCAGTTATGCTAGCGGGATTGCTAATGAGCAGTTCTTC. It is translated as CASSYASGIANEQFF.